The TCR beta chain under discussion was sequenced for a study of cytomegalovirus exposure and HLA in healthy donors. Amplification used 60 Vbeta primers and 13 Jbeta primers. The protocol was immunoSEQ multiplex PCR, while the TCRdb copy is restricted to in-frame clones and leaves out a portion. This repertoire shows about 150,000 clones, around 80% found once; its top ten account for 1.4% to 1.5%. The junction had 11 bases not matched to a gene; V was cut back by 8 bases and J by 3 bases. The CDR3 length is 16 residues. Germline V gives CDR1 SNHLY, CDR2 FYNNEI. This TCR came from a woman aged 25-40 years in good health and CMV-seropositive. The sequencing sample was made of PBMCs. This chain links TRBV2 with TRBJ2-7, with TRBD2 identical over 12 bases. The CDR3: CASAYSSGRAVYEQYF. The CDR3 DNA follows: TGTGCCAGCGCGTACTCTAGCGGGAGGGCCGTCTACGAGCAGTACTTC.